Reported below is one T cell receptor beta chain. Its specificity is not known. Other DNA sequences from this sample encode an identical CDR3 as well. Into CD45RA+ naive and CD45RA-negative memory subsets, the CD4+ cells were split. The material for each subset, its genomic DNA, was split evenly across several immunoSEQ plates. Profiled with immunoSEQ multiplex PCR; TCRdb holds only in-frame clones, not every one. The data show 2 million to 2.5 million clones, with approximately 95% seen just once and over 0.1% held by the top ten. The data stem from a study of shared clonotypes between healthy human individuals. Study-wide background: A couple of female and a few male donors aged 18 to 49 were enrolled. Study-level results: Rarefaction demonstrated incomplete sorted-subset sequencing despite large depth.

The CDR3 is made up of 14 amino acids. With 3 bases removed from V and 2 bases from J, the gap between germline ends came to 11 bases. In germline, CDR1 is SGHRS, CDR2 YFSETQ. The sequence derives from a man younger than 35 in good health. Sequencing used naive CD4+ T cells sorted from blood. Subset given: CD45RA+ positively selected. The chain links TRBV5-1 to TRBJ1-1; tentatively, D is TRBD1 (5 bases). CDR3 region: CASSSTGDNTEAFF. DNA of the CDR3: TGCGCCAGCAGCTCGACGGGGGATAACACTGAAGCTTTCTTT.